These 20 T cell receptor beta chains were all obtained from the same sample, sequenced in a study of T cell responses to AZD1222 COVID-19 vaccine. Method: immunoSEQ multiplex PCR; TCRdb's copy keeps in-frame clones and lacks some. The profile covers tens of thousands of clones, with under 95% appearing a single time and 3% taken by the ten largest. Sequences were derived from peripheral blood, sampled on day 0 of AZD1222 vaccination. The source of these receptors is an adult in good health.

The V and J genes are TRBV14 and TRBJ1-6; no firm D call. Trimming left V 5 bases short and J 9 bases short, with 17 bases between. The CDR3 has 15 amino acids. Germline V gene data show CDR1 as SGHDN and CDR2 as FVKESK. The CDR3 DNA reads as TGTGCCAGCAGCAGAAAGCTTCGAGGTCTTTCACCCCTCCACTTT. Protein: CASSRKLRGLSPLHF.

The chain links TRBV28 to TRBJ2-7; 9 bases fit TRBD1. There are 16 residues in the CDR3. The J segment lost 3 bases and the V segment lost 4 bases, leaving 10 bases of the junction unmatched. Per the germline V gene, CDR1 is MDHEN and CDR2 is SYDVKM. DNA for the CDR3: TGTGCCAGCAGTTCCCCGGACAGGGGTGGATTCTACGAGCAGTACTTC. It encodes CASSSPDRGGFYEQYF. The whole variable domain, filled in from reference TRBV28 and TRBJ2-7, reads DVKVTQSSRYLVKRTGEKVFLECVQDMDHENMFWYRQDPGLGLRLIYFSYDVKMKEKGDIPEGYSVSREKKERFSLILESASTNQTSMYLCASSSPDRGGFYEQYFGPGTRLTVT.

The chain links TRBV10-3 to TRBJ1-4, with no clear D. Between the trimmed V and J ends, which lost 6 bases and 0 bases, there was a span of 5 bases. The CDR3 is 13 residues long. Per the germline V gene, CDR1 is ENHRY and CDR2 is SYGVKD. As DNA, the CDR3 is TGTGCCATCAGCGGGGCAACTAATGAAAAACTGTTTTTT. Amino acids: CAISGATNEKLFF.

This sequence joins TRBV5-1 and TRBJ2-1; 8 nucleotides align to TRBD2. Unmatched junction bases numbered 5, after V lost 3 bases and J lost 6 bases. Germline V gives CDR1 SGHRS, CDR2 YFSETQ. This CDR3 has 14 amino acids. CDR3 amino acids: CASSYSGTSNEQFF. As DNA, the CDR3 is TGCGCCAGCAGCTACTCCGGGACTAGCAATGAGCAGTTCTTC.

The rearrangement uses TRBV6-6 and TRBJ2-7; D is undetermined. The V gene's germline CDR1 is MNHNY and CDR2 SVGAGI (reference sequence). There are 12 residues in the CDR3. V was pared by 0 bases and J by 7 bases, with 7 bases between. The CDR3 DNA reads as TGTGCCAGCAGTTACTCAGGGCGGGAGCAGTACTTC. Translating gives CASSYSGREQYF.

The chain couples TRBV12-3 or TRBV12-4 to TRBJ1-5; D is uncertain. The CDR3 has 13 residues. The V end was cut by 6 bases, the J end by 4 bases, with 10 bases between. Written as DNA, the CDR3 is TGTGCCAGCAGCGACGGTTGGAATCAGCCCCAGCATTTT. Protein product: CASSDGWNQPQHF.

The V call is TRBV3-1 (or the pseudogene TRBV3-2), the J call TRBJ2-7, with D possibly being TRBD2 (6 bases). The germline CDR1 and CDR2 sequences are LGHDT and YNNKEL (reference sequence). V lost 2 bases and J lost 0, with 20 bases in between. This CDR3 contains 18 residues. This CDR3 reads CASSQLGGGAQSSYEQYF. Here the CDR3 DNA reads TGTGCCAGCAGCCAATTAGGTGGCGGGGCCCAGAGCTCCTACGAGCAGTACTTC.

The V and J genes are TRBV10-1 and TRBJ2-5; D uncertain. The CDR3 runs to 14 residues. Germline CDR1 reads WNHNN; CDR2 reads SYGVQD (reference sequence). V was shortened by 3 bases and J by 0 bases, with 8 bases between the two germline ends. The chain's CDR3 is CASSDLRNQETQYF. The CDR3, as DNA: TGCGCCAGCAGTGATTTACGGAACCAAGAGACCCAGTACTTC.

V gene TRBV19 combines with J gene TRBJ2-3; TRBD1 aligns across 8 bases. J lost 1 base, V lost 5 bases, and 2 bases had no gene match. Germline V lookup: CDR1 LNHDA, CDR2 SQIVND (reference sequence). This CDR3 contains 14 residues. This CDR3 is CASSSTGGTDTQYF. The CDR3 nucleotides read TGTGCCAGTAGTTCGACAGGGGGCACAGATACGCAGTATTTT.

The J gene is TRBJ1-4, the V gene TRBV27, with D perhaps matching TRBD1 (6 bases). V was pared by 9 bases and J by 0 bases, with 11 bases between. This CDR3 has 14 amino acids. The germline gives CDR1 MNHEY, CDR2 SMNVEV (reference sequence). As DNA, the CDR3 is TGTGCCAGTCGAGGGGGGACAACTAATGAAAAACTGTTTTTT. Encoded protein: CASRGGTTNEKLFF.

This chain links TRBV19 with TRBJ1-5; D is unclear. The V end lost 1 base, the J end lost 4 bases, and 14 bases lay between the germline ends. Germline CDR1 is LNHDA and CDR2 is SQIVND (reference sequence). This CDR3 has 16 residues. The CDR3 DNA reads TGTGCCAGTAGTATAGGACCGGCTGGTGATAATCAGCCCCAGCATTTT. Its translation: CASSIGPAGDNQPQHF. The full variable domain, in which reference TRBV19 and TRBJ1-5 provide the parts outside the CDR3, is DGGITQSPKYLFRKEGQNVTLSCEQNLNHDAMYWYRQDPGQGLRLIYYSQIVNDFQKGDIAEGYSVSREKKESFPLTVTSAQKNPTAFYLCASSIGPAGDNQPQHFGDGTRLSIL.

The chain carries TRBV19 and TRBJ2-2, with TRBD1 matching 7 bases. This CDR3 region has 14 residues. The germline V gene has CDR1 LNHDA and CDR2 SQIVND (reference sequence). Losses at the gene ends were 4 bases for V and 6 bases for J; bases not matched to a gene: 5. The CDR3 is CASSRARGPGELFF. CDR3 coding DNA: TGTGCCAGTAGTAGGGCGAGGGGGCCCGGGGAGCTGTTTTTT.

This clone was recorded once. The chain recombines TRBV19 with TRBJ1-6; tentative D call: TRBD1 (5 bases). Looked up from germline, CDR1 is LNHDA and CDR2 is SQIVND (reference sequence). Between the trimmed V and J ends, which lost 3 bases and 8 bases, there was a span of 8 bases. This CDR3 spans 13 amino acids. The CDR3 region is CASSMVTDSPLHF. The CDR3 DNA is TGTGCCAGTAGTATGGTGACAGATTCACCCCTCCACTTT.

The chain's CDR3 is CASSIQGSQPQHF. The CDR3 DNA reads as TGTGCCAGCAGTATACAGGGTTCCCAGCCCCAGCATTTT. The genes are TRBV6-5 and TRBJ1-5, with D tentatively TRBD1 (6 bases). V lost 5 bases and J lost 7, with 12 bases in between. The germline V gene encodes CDR1 MNHEY and CDR2 SVGAGI. This CDR3 region has 13 residues.

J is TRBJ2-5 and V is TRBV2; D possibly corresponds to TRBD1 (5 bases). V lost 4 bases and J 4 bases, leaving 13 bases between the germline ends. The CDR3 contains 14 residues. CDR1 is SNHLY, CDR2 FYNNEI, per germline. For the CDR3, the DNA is TGTGCCAGCAGTGGGGGCAGGGTGCGAGAGACCCAGTACTTC. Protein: CASSGGRVRETQYF. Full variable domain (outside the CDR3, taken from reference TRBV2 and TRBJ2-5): EPEVTQTPSHQVTQMGQEVILRCVPISNHLYFYWYRQILGQKVEFLVSFYNNEISEKSEIFDDQFSVERPDGSNFTLKIRSTKLEDSAMYFCASSGGRVRETQYFGPGTRLLVL.

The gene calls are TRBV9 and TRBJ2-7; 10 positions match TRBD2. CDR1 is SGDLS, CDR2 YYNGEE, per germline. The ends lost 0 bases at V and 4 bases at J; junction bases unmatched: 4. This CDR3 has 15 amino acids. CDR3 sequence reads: CASSVDPSGRYEQYF. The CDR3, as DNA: TGTGCCAGCAGCGTAGATCCTAGCGGGAGATACGAGCAGTACTTC.

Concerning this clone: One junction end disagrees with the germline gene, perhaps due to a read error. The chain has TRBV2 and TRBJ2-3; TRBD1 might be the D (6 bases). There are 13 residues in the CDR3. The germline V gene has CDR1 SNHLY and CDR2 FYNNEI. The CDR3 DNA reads TGTGCCAGCAGGGAAGGGGGTAGAGATACGCAGTATTTT. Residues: CASREGGRDTQYF.

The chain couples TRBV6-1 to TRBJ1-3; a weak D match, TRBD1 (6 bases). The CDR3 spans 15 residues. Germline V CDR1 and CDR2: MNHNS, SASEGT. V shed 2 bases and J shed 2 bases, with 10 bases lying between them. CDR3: CASSERGQPGNTIYF. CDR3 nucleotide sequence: TGTGCCAGCAGTGAAAGGGGACAACCTGGAAACACCATATATTTT.

The CDR3 DNA sequence: TGTGCCAGCAGTGAGACCAGGGGTCAAAATGGCTACACCTTC. This translates into CASSETRGQNGYTF. The chain combines TRBV6-1 with TRBJ1-2; TRBD1 is a possible D gene (6 bases). CDR3 size: 14 residues. Deletions cut 3 bases from V and 6 bases from J, with 14 bases between. Germline CDR1 reads MNHNS; CDR2 reads SASEGT.

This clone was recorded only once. The chain's CDR3 is CASSPVEAQGANVLTF. In nucleotides, the CDR3 is TGTGCCAGCTCACCAGTAGAGGCTCAGGGGGCCAACGTCCTGACTTTC. The chain employs TRBV18 and TRBJ2-6; D gene uncertain. Germline CDR1 KGHSH, CDR2 LQKENI. The CDR3 consists of 16 residues. Trimming removed 2 bases from V and 4 bases from J, with 12 bases in between. Full variable domain (rest looked up from reference TRBV18 and TRBJ2-6): NAGVMQNPRHLVRRRGQEARLRCSPMKGHSHVYWYRQLPEEGLKFMVYLQKENIIDESGMPKERFSAEFPKEGPSILRIQQVVRGDSAAYFCASSPVEAQGANVLTFGAGSRLTVL.